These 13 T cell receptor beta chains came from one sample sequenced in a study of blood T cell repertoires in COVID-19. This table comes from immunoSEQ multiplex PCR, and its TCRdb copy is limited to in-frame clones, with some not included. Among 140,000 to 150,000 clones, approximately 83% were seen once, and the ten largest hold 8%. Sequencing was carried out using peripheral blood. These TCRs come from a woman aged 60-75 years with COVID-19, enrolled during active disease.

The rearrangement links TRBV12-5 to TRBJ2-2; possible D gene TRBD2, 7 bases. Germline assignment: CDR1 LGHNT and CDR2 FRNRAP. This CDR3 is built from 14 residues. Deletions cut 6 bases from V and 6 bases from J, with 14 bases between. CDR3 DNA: TGTGCTAGTGGCCTCGGGGAGGGGGCCGGGGAGCTGTTTTTT. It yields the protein CASGLGEGAGELFF.

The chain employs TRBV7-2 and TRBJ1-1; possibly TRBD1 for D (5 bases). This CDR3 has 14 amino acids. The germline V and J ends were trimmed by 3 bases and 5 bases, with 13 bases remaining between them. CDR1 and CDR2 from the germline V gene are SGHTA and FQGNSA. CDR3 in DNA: TGTGCCAGCAGCTTCTTCAGGGTGGAGACTGAAGCTTTCTTT. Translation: CASSFFRVETEAFF.

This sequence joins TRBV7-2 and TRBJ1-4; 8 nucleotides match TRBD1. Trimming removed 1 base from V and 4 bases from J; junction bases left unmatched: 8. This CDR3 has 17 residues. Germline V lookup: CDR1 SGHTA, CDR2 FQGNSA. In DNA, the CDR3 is TGTGCCAGCAGCTTAGGGGCAGGGGGCTCCAGTAATGAAAAACTGTTTTTT. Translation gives CASSLGAGGSSNEKLFF.

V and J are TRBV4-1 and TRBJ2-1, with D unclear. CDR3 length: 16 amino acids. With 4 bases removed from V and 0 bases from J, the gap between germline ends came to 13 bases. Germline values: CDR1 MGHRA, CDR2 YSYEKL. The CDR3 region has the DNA TGCGCCAGCAGCCTAAATGAGTTGAGCTCCTACAATGAGCAGTTCTTC. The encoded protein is CASSLNELSSYNEQFF.

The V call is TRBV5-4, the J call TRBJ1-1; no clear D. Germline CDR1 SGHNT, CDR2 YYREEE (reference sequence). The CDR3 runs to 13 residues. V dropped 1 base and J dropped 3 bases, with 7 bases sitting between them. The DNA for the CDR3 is TGTGCCAGCAGCTTGCACCAGGACACTGAAGCTTTCTTT. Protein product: CASSLHQDTEAFF.

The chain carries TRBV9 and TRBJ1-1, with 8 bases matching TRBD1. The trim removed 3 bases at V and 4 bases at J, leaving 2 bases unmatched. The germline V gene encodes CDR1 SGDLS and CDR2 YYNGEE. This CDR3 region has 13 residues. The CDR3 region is CASSDDRGTEAFF. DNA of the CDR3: TGTGCCAGCAGCGACGACAGGGGCACTGAAGCTTTCTTT.

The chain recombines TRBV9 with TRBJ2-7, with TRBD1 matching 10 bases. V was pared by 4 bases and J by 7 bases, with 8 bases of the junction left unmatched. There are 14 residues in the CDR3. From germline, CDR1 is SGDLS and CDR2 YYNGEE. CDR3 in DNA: TGTGCCAGCAGCATCGGGACAGGGGAATTGGAGCAGTACTTC. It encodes CASSIGTGELEQYF.

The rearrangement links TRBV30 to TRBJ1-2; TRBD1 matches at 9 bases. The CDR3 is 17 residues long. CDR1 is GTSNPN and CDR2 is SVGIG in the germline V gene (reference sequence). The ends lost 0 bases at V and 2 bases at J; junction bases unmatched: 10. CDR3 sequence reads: CAWSVIVGTGYNYGYTF. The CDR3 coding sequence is TGTGCCTGGAGTGTAATTGTCGGGACAGGGTACAACTATGGCTACACCTTC.

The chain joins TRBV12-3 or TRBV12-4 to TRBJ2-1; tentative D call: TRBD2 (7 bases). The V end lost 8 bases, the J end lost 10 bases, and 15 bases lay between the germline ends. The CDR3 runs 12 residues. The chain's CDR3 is CASGRGGLEQFF. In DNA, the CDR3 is TGTGCCAGCGGTAGGGGGGGCCTAGAGCAGTTCTTC.

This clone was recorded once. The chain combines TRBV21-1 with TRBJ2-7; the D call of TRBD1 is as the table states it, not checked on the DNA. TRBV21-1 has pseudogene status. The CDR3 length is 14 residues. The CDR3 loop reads CASSKGDRDYEQYF. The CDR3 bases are TGTGCCAGCAGCAAAGGTGACAGAGACTACGAGCAGTACTTC.

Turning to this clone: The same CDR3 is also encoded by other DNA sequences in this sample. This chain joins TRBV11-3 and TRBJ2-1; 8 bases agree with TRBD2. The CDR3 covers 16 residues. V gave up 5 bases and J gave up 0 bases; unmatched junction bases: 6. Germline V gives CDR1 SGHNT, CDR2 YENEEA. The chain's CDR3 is CASSPDGGGSYNEQFF. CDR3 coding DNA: TGTGCCAGCAGCCCAGACGGGGGGGGCTCCTACAATGAGCAGTTCTTC. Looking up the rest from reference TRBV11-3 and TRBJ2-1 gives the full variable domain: EAGVVQSPRYKIIEKKQPVAFWCNPISGHNTLYWYLQNLGQGPELLIRYENEEAVDDSQLPKDRFSAERLKGVDSTLKIQPAELGDSAVYLCASSPDGGGSYNEQFFGPGTRLTVL.

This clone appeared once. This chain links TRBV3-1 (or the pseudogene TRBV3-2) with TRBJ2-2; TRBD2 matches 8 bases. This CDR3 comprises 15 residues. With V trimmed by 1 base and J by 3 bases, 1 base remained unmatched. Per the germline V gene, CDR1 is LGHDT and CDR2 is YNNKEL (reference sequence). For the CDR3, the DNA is TGTGCCAGCAGCCAAGGGACTAGCCACACCGGGGAGCTGTTTTTT. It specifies CASSQGTSHTGELFF.

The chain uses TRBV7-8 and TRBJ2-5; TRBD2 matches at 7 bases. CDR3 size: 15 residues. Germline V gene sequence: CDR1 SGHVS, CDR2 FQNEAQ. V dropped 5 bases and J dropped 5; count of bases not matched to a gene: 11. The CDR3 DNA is TGTGCCAGCAGCCATACGCTAGCGGACCTGGAGACCCAGTACTTC. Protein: CASSHTLADLETQYF.